This T cell receptor beta chain was recorded in a study of blood T cells in healthy people across ages. The table lists this clonotype with a few counts. This CDR3 contains 14 residues. From germline, CDR1 is ENHRY and CDR2 SYGVKD. The authors ran a second PCR of about 6 to 11 cycles using a sample-barcoded 5' primer and a J-beta primer mix. TCRdb fed the 5' RACE reads into MiXCR, producing one record per CDR3 protein. The table lists 750,000 to 950,000 distinct CDR3 sequences, more than 25% of them singletons, with approximately 2.9% in the top ten. These data were likewise used in another study, on T cells of mothers and their children.

The chain links TRBV10-3 to TRBJ2-5; 9 bases match TRBD1. With the DNA end fitting TRBJ2-7 better, the J assignment may be wrong. This clonotype originated in a boy younger than 18 in good health. The sequencing input was blood. The CDR3 nucleotides are TGTGCCATCAAAACGGGGACAGGGTCCTACGAGCAGTACTTC. Its translation: CAIKTGTGSYEQYF.